This is a list of T cell receptor beta chains from one sample in a study of blood T cell repertoires in COVID-19. Sequencing was performed with immunoSEQ multiplex PCR; in TCRdb, only in-frame clones are kept and a portion is missing. In the table there are over 80,000 clones, roughly 90% of which are singletons. Sample: peripheral blood. The receptors were sampled from a woman of 80 years or more with acute or convalescent COVID-19. Both conserved end residues are part of each CDR3. A D gene is named only where the DNA matches it firmly. Part of the rows lack a size; the others show once, few, many or a class for expanded clones.

clone_size | j_call | v_call | d_call | cdr3_aa | cdr3_nt
once | TRBJ2-7 | TRBV18 | . | CASSTVDYEQYF | TGTGCCAGCTCTACAGTAGATTACGAGCAGTACTTC
few | TRBJ2-7 | TRBV10-3 | TRBD2 | CAIGGRADGEQYF | TGTGCCATCGGGGGGAGGGCCGACGGCGAGCAGTACTTC
. | TRBJ2-1 | TRBV7-9 | TRBD2 | CASSPGLATGEQFF | TGTGCCAGCAGCCCAGGACTAGCAACAGGTGAGCAGTTCTTC
. | TRBJ1-4 | TRBV10-1 | . | CASRRQEPFEKLFF | TGCGCCAGCAGGAGACAGGAGCCCTTTGAAAAACTGTTTTTT
. | TRBJ1-2 | TRBV2 | TRBD1 | CASSELGQAGSYTF | TGTGCCAGCAGTGAATTAGGACAGGCCGGGAGCTACACCTTC
. | TRBJ1-1 | TRBV13 | . | CASSLTTGWDTEAFF | TGTGCCAGCAGCTTAACTACCGGGTGGGACACTGAAGCTTTCTTT
. | TRBJ2-1 | TRBV15 | . | CATSKNRGGRGFF | TGTGCCACCTCGAAAAACAGGGGAGGCCGAGGGTTCTTC
. | TRBJ1-1 | TRBV2 | TRBD1 | CASRGQPNTEAFF | TGTGCCAGCAGGGGACAGCCGAACACTGAAGCTTTCTTT
. | TRBJ1-1 | TRBV18 | . | CASSLRTPGSGNEAFF | TGTGCCAGCTCACTTAGAACCCCCGGGAGTGGAAATGAAGCTTTCTTT
. | TRBJ1-6 | TRBV7-9 | . | CASSSSYNSPLHF | TGTGCCAGCAGCTCCTCTTATAATTCACCCCTCCACTTT
few | TRBJ2-1 | TRBV3-1/TRBV3-2 | . | CASSQDGGSYNEQFF | TGTGCCAGCAGCCAAGACGGCGGCTCCTACAATGAGCAGTTCTTC
. | TRBJ2-7 | TRBV30 | TRBD2 | CAWSVRGRVHEQYF | TGTGCCTGGAGTGTACGGGGGAGGGTCCACGAGCAGTACTTC
. | TRBJ1-1 | TRBV7-3 | . | CASSKGRDNTEAFF | TGTGCCAGCAGCAAAGGGAGAGATAACACTGAAGCTTTCTTT
. | TRBJ1-2 | TRBV12-3/TRBV12-4 | . | CASSRNRVGYTF | TGTGCCAGCAGTCGAAACAGGGTCGGCTACACCTTC
. | TRBJ1-1 | TRBV14 | TRBD1 | CASSHRQGRDTEAFF | TGTGCCAGCAGCCATCGACAGGGACGGGACACTGAAGCTTTCTTT
. | TRBJ2-2 | TRBV6-5 | . | CASSRPGLPGELFF | TGTGCCAGCAGTAGACCGGGACTTCCCGGGGAGCTGTTTTTT
. | TRBJ2-2 | TRBV19 | . | CASSMRDRGTGELFF | TGTGCCAGTAGTATGCGGGACAGAGGCACCGGGGAGCTGTTTTTT
. | TRBJ2-3 | TRBV11-1 | . | CASSLDSSYSDTQYF | TGTGCCAGCAGCTTAGATAGCTCCTATTCAGATACGCAGTATTTT
few | TRBJ2-2 | TRBV24-1 | TRBD2 | CATSDTGTSTYTGELFF | TGTGCCACCAGTGATACCGGGACTAGCACGTACACCGGGGAGCTGTTTTTT
. | TRBJ1-5 | TRBV18 | . | CASSLNPEQGGQPQHF | TGTGCCAGCTCACTTAACCCCGAGCAGGGAGGGCAGCCCCAGCATTTT
. | TRBJ2-7 | TRBV9 | . | CASSVKQSSYEQYF | TGTGCCAGCAGCGTAAAACAGTCCTCCTACGAGCAGTACTTC
. | TRBJ2-7 | TRBV21-1 | . | CASSTGRGVHEQYF | TGTGCCAGCAGCACTGGTCGGGGGGTCCACGAGCAGTACTTC
. | TRBJ1-3 | TRBV19 | . | CASGQSGNTIYF | TGTGCCAGTGGACAGTCTGGAAACACCATATATTTT
once | TRBJ1-2 | TRBV28 | TRBD1 | CASTWTGSSGYTF | TGTGCCAGCACCTGGACAGGGTCCTCTGGCTACACCTTC
. | TRBJ2-4 | TRBV18 | TRBD1 | CASRTETGKNIQYF | TGTGCCAGCCGTACGGAGACAGGGAAAAACATTCAGTACTTC